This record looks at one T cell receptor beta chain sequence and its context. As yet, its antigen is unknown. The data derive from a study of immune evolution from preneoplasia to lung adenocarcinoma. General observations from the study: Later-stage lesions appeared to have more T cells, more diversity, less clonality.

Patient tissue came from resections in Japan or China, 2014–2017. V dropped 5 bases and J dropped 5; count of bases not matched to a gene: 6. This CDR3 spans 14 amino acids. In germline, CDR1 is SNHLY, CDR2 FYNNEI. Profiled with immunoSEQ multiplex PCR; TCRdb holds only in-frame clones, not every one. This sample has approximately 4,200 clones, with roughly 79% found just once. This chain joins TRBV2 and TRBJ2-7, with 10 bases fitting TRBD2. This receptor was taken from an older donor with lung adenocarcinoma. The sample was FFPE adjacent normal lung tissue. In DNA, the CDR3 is TGTGCCAGCAGTCGAAGCGGGAGGGCCCACGAGCAGTACTTC. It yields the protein CASSRSGRAHEQYF.